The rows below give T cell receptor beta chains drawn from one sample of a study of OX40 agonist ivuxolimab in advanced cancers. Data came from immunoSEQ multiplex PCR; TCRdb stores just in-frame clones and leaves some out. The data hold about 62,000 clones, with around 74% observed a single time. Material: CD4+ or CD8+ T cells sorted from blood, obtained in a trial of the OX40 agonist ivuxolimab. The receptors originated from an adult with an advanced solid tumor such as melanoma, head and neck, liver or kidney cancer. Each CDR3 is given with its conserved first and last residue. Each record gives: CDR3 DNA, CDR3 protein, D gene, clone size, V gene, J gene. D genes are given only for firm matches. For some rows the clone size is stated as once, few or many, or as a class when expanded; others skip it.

TGTGCCAGCAGCGTAGGAGACTCCTCGGCCGCAGATACGCAGTATTTT	CASSVGDSSAADTQYF	NA	NA	TRBV9	TRBJ2-3
TGTGCCAGCAGCCAAGACAGGTCAAATCAGCCCCAGCATTTT	CASSQDRSNQPQHF	NA	few	TRBV7-2	TRBJ1-5
TGTGCCAGCAGCTTGAGAGGGACTCAAGAGACCCAGTACTTC	CASSLRGTQETQYF	NA	once	TRBV5-6	TRBJ2-5
TGTGCCAGCAGCTTAGGGGTCAATCAGCCCCAGCATTTT	CASSLGVNQPQHF	NA	NA	TRBV7-9	TRBJ1-5
TGTGCCAGCAGCTTAGGCCTAATCAACACTGAAGCTTTCTTT	CASSLGLINTEAFF	NA	NA	TRBV7-2	TRBJ1-1
TGTGCCAGCAGTCCACAGGGGAACACTGAAGCTTTCTTT	CASSPQGNTEAFF	NA	NA	TRBV7-8	TRBJ1-1
TGTGCCAGCAGCTTTACGTCACTAGTGTCCACCGGGGAGCTGTTTTTT	CASSFTSLVSTGELFF	NA	NA	TRBV11-2	TRBJ2-2
TGCGCCAGCAGCTTGGAACTTTCCTATGGCTACACCTTC	CASSLELSYGYTF	NA	few	TRBV5-1	TRBJ1-2
TGTGCCAGCAGCCAAGATGCGGGGGGCCAAGAGACCCAGTACTTC	CASSQDAGGQETQYF	TRBD2	NA	TRBV14	TRBJ2-5
TGTGCCAGCAGCACCCGACAGTCCGAGGGCACTGAAGCTTTCTTT	CASSTRQSEGTEAFF	NA	NA	TRBV4-2	TRBJ1-1
TGTGCCAGCAGCCGGGGACAGTACGAGGGCTACACCTTC	CASSRGQYEGYTF	TRBD1	NA	TRBV7-9	TRBJ1-2
TGTGCCAGCAGCAACCCGACTAGCGGTTATACGCAGTATTTT	CASSNPTSGYTQYF	TRBD2	NA	TRBV7-9	TRBJ2-3
TGTGCCAGTAGTAGAGGACTAGCGGGAGGGCCTACTAGCACAGATACGCAGTATTTT	CASSRGLAGGPTSTDTQYF	TRBD2	NA	TRBV19	TRBJ2-3
TGTGCCAGCAGTGACTCGATAGGGGAGCTGTTTTTT	CASSDSIGELFF	NA	NA	TRBV6-4	TRBJ2-2
TGCGCCAGCAGCTTGGAGGGCACAGATACGCAGTATTTT	CASSLEGTDTQYF	NA	NA	TRBV5-1	TRBJ2-3
TGTGCCAGCAGCTTAGTGGGGGATGGCTACACCTTC	CASSLVGDGYTF	NA	NA	TRBV7-8	TRBJ1-2
TGTGCCAGCAGCGTAGAGTGGCGGGAGGGCACAGATACGCAGTATTTT	CASSVEWREGTDTQYF	TRBD2	NA	TRBV9	TRBJ2-3
TGCAGCGTTGAGACAGGGGATAATGAAAAACTGTTTTTT	CSVETGDNEKLFF	TRBD1	NA	TRBV29-1	TRBJ1-4
TGTGCCAGCAGTTTGACAGAGACTTCGTACTTC	CASSLTETSYF	NA	once	TRBV6-1	TRBJ2-7
TGTGCCAGCAGCCCATCTTACGACACTGAAGCTTTCTTT	CASSPSYDTEAFF	NA	NA	TRBV7-9	TRBJ1-1
TGTGCCTGGAGTGTCCTGGCAGGGGCCTACGAGCAGTACTTC	CAWSVLAGAYEQYF	NA	NA	TRBV30	TRBJ2-7
TGTGCCAGCAGTGAGGGTATAGCTAGACAGCCCCAGCATTTT	CASSEGIARQPQHF	NA	once	TRBV2	TRBJ1-5
TGTGCCAGCAGCGATGGGACAGGGGTCTTTTCCGGGGAGCTGTTTTTT	CASSDGTGVFSGELFF	TRBD1	NA	TRBV7-9	TRBJ2-2
TGTGCCATCAACAAAGCAGGGGTGGGAACTGAAGCTTTCTTT	CAINKAGVGTEAFF	NA	NA	TRBV10-3	TRBJ1-1
TGTGCCTGGAGTGTTCAGGGAAAGCACGCCGGGGAGCTGTTTTTT	CAWSVQGKHAGELFF	NA	NA	TRBV30	TRBJ2-2
TGTGCCAGCAGTGGTAGCGGGGCAGGCTCCTACAATGAGCAGTTCTTC	CASSGSGAGSYNEQFF	TRBD2	NA	TRBV27	TRBJ2-1
TGTGCCAGCAGCCAAGATAATACAGGACTGAACACTGAAGCTTTCTTT	CASSQDNTGLNTEAFF	NA	once	TRBV4-2	TRBJ1-1
TGTGCCTGGACCCAACTAGGGACAGGTAACTATGGCTACACCTTC	CAWTQLGTGNYGYTF	TRBD1	NA	TRBV30	TRBJ1-2
TGTGCCAGCAGTGACGGGGGGGCCAAAAACATTCAGTACTTC	CASSDGGAKNIQYF	TRBD2	NA	TRBV28	TRBJ2-4
TGTGCCAGCAGTTACGGCGGGCAGCTAGGCAGCCAGACCCAGTACTTC	CASSYGGQLGSQTQYF	NA	NA	TRBV6-5	TRBJ2-5
TGTGCCAGCACCTCAACAGGGACCAGCAATCAGCCCCAGCATTTT	CASTSTGTSNQPQHF	NA	NA	TRBV28	TRBJ1-5
TGTGCCAGCAGTTACGGGGGCAGGCGGTACGAGCAGTACTTC	CASSYGGRRYEQYF	NA	NA	TRBV27	TRBJ2-7
TGTGCCAGCAGCCAAGGTGTACGCTCTGGGGCCAACGTCCTGACTTTC	CASSQGVRSGANVLTF	NA	NA	TRBV4-2	TRBJ2-6
TGTGCCAGCGGAGGGACAGGGGGAAACACCATATATTTT	CASGGTGGNTIYF	TRBD1	few	TRBV25-1	TRBJ1-3
TGCAGCGTTGAGGGGACGGGGAGAGATACGCAGTATTTT	CSVEGTGRDTQYF	NA	NA	TRBV29-1	TRBJ2-3
TGTGCCAGCTCACCAGGGCTTGGAAACACCATATATTTT	CASSPGLGNTIYF	NA	NA	TRBV18	TRBJ1-3
TGCGCCAGCAGCCATGAGACAGGGAAGATTACAGATACGCAGTATTTT	CASSHETGKITDTQYF	TRBD1	NA	TRBV4-1	TRBJ2-3
TGTGCCAGCAGCTTGGTGGACAGGGCCTACAATGAGCAGTTCTTC	CASSLVDRAYNEQFF	TRBD1	NA	TRBV5-4	TRBJ2-1
TGTGCCAGAAGACCGGGATTTAACACTGAAGCTTTCTTT	CARRPGFNTEAFF	NA	NA	TRBV14	TRBJ1-1
TGTGCCAGCAGCGCCATACTAGCGGGGGGCCGGGATACGCAGTATTTT	CASSAILAGGRDTQYF	TRBD2	NA	TRBV9	TRBJ2-3
TGTGCCAGCAGCCTAACGCAGAGCTCCTATAATTCACCCCTCCACTTT	CASSLTQSSYNSPLHF	NA	NA	TRBV7-6	TRBJ1-6
TGCGCCAGCAGCCAAGATTTGGGGATGGGACTACAGAACACCGGGGAGCTGTTTTTT	CASSQDLGMGLQNTGELFF	TRBD2	NA	TRBV4-3	TRBJ2-2
TGTGCCAGCAGCTTAGCGGGCAGGAAGACTGAAGCTTTCTTT	CASSLAGRKTEAFF	NA	few	TRBV7-9	TRBJ1-1
TGTGCCAGCAGCTTCCAGGTCATCACCGGGGAGCTGTTTTTT	CASSFQVITGELFF	NA	NA	TRBV7-2	TRBJ2-2
TGCGCCAGCAGCTTGGGTCACTCTGGGGCCAACGTCCTGACTTTC	CASSLGHSGANVLTF	NA	NA	TRBV5-1	TRBJ2-6
TGTGCCAGCAGTCTCAGTTTTACCTACGAGCAGTACTTC	CASSLSFTYEQYF	NA	NA	TRBV6-5	TRBJ2-7
TGTGCCAGCAGCTCCCGCCCCGGACAGTGGAACACTGAAGCTTTCTTT	CASSSRPGQWNTEAFF	NA	NA	TRBV14	TRBJ1-1